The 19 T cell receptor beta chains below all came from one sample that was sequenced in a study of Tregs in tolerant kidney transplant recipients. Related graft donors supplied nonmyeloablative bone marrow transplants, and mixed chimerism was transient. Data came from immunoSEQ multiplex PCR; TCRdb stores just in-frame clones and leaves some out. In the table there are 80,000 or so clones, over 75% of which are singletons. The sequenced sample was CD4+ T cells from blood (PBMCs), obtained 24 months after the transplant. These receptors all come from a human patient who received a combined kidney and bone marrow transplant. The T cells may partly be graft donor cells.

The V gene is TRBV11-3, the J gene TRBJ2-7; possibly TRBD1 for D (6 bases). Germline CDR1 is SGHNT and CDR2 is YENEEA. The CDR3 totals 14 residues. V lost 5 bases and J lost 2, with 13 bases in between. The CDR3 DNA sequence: TGTGCCAGCAGCCGTACAGGGTACACCTACGAGCAGTACTTC. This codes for CASSRTGYTYEQYF.

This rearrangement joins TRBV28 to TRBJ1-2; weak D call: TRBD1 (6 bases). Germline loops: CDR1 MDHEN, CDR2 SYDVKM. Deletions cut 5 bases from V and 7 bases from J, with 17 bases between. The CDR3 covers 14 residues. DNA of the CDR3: TGTGCCAGCAGTCCCCCCTACAGGGAAGCTGGCTACACCTTC. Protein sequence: CASSPPYREAGYTF.

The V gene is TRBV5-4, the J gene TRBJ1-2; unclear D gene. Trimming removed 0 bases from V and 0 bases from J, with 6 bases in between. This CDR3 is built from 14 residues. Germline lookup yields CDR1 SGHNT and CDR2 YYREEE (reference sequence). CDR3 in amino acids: CASSLDLPNYGYTF. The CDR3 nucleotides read TGTGCCAGCAGCTTGGACCTACCTAACTATGGCTACACCTTC. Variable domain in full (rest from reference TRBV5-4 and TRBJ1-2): ETGVTQSPTHLIKTRGQQVTLRCSSQSGHNTVSWYQQALGQGPQFIFQYYREEENGRGNFPPRFSGLQFPNYSSELNVNALELDDSALYLCASSLDLPNYGYTFGSGTRLTVV.

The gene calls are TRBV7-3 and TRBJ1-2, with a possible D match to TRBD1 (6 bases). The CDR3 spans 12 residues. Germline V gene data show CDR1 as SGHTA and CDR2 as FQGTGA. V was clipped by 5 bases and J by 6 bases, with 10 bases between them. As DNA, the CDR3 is TGTGCCAGCAGCGACGAGGGGGATGGCTACACCTTC. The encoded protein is CASSDEGDGYTF.

The CDR3 DNA reads TGCGCCAGCAGCTTCCCGGGACAGACATCCTACAATGAGCAGTTCTTC. It yields the protein CASSFPGQTSYNEQFF. The rearrangement uses TRBV23-1 and TRBJ2-1; 7 bases line up with TRBD1. TRBV23-1 is sorted into the ORF group, with uncertain function. After removal of 6 bases from V and 1 base from J, the junction contained 9 bases not matched to a gene. The CDR3 runs 16 residues.

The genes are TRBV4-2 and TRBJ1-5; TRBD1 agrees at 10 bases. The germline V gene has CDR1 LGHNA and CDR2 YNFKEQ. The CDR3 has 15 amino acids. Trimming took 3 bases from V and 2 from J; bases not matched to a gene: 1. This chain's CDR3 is CASSQGTGGNQPQHF. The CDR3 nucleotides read TGTGCCAGCAGCCAGGGGACAGGGGGCAATCAGCCCCAGCATTTT.

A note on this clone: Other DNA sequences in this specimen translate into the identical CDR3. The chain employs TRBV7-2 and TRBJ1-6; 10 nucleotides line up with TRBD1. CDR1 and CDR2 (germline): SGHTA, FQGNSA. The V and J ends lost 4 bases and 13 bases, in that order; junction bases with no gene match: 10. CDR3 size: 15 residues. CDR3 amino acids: CASSYLDRGRTPLHF. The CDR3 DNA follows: TGTGCCAGCAGCTATCTGGACAGGGGGAGGACCCCCCTCCACTTT.

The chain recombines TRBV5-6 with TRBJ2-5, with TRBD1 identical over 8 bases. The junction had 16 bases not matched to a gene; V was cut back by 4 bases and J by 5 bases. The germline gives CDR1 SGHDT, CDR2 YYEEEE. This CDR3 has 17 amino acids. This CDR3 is CASSPTVQGENGETQYF. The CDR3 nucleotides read TGTGCCAGCAGCCCCACGGTACAGGGGGAAAACGGGGAGACCCAGTACTTC.

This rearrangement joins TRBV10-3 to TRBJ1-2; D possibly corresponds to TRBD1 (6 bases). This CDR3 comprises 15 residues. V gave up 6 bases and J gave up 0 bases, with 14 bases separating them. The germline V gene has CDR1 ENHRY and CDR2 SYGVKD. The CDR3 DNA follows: TGTGCCATCAGCGAGGACAGCTCCGCTAACTATGGCTACACCTTC. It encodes CAISEDSSANYGYTF.

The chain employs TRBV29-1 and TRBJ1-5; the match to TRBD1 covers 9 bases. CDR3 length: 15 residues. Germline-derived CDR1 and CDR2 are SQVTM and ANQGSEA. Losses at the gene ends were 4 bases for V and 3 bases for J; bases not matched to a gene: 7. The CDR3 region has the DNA TGCAGCGTTGGGACAGGGGCGGATAACAATCAGCCCCAGCATTTT. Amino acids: CSVGTGADNNQPQHF.

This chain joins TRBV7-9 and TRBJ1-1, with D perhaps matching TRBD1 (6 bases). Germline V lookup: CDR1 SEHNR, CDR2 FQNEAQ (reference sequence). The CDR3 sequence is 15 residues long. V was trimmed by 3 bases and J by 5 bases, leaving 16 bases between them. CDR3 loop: CASSFENRVGTEAFF. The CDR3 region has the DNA TGTGCCAGCAGCTTCGAGAACAGGGTAGGGACTGAAGCTTTCTTT.

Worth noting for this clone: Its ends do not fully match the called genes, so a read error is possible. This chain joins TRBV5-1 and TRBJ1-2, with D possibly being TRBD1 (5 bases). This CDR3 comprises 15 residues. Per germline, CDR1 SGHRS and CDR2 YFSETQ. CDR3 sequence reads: CASGLGQSRDYGYTF. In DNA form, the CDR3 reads TGCGCCAGCGGCTTGGGGCAGAGCAGGGACTATGGCTACACCTTC.

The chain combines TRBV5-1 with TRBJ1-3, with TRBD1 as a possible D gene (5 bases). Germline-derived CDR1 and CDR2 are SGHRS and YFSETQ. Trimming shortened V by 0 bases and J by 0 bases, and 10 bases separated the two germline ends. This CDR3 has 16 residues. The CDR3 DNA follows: TGCGCCAGCAGCTTGGAAAGGACAAACTCTGGAAACACCATATATTTT. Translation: CASSLERTNSGNTIYF.

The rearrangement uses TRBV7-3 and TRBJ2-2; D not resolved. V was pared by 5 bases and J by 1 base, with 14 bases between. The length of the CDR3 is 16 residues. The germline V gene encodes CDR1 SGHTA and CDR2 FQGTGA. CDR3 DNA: TGTGCCAGCAGCCCCGGTACCCCTCGGAACACCGGGGAGCTGTTTTTT. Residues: CASSPGTPRNTGELFF. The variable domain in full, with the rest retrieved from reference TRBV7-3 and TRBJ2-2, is GAGVSQTPSNKVTEKGKYVELRCDPISGHTALYWYRQSLGQGPEFLIYFQGTGAADDSGLPNDRFFAVRPEGSVSTLKIQRTERGDSAVYLCASSPGTPRNTGELFFGEGSRLTVL.

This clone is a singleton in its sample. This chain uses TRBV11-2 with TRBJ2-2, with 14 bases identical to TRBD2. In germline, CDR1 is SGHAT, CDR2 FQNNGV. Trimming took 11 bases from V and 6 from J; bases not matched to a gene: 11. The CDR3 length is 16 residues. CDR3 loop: CALFPRTSGRSGELFF. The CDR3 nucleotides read TGTGCCCTTTTCCCAAGGACTAGCGGGAGGTCCGGGGAGCTGTTTTTT.

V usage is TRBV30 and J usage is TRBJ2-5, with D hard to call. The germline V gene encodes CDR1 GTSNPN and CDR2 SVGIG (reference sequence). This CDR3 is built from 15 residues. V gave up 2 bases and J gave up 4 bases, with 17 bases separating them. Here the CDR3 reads CAWSKAWQSGETQYF. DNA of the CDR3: TGTGCCTGGAGTAAAGCGTGGCAATCCGGAGAGACCCAGTACTTC.

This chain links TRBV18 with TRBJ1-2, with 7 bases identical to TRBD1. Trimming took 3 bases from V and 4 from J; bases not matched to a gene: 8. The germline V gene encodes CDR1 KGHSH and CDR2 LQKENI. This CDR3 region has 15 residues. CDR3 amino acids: CASSPLLQGTYGYTF. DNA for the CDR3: TGTGCCAGCTCACCCCTCCTACAGGGGACCTATGGCTACACCTTC. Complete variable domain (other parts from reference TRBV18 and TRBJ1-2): NAGVMQNPRHLVRRRGQEARLRCSPMKGHSHVYWYRQLPEEGLKFMVYLQKENIIDESGMPKERFSAEFPKEGPSILRIQQVVRGDSAAYFCASSPLLQGTYGYTFGSGTRLTVV.

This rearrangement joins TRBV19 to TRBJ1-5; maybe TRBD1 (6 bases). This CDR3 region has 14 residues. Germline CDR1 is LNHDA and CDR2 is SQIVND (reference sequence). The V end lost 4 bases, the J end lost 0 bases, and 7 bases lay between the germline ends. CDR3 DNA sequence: TGTGCCAGTAGTAGACAGGTTAGCAATCAGCCCCAGCATTTT. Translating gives CASSRQVSNQPQHF.

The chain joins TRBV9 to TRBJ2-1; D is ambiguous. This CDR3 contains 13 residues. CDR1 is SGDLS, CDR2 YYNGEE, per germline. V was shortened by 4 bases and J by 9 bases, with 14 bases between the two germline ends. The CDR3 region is CASSLQARGEQFF. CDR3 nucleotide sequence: TGTGCCAGCAGCCTCCAAGCTAGAGGTGAGCAGTTCTTC.